Below, one TCR beta chain is given with its context. Its antigen is as yet unknown. While the first cohort had over 650 subjects, the donors belonged to the separate validation cohort of about 120 subjects. Only in-frame clones appear in the TCRdb table, and some are missing; sequencing was by immunoSEQ multiplex PCR. Of approximately 100,000 clones in the sample, under 95% were seen once. The V end lost 7 bases, the J end lost 5 bases, and 19 bases lay between the germline ends. Per germline, CDR1 MDHEN and CDR2 SYDVKM. The CDR3 length is 15 residues. The sample originates from a study of cytomegalovirus exposure and HLA in healthy donors. Findings of the study overall: Rare TCR sequences dominated, though some public TCRs recurred in many donors. First-cohort TCR clusters tended to co-occur in the 120 or so validation repertoires, a later analysis found.

Sequencing was done on a sample of PBMCs. The origin of this receptor is a woman younger than 45 in good health and CMV-seropositive. J is TRBJ2-3 and V is TRBV28; D is possibly TRBD1 (5 bases). The CDR3 DNA follows: TGTGCCAGCAACCCTATTGGGCAGGGTGTAGATACGCAGTATTTT. Protein product: CASNPIGQGVDTQYF.